These 9 T cell receptor beta chains share one sample of origin, sequenced in a study of blood T cell repertoires in COVID-19. Generated by immunoSEQ multiplex PCR, the TCRdb table keeps only in-frame clones and is missing some. The table lists approximately 210,000 clones, about 86% of them singletons. The sequenced sample consisted of PBMCs or T cells enriched from blood (not recorded which). The receptor source for this set is a woman aged 50 to 60 with acute COVID-19.

CDR3 residues: CASSLARAGNTGELFF. The CDR3 DNA sequence: TGTGCCAGCAGCTTAGCGCGGGCGGGAAACACCGGGGAGCTGTTTTTT. The V gene is TRBV7-6, the J gene TRBJ2-2, with D possibly being TRBD2 (6 bases). CDR1 SGHVS and CDR2 FNYEAQ come from the germline V gene. V lost 0 bases to trimming and J lost 2 bases, with 10 bases between them. The CDR3 spans 16 residues.

This clone has a single count. The genes are TRBV14 and TRBJ2-7; D is perhaps TRBD2 (6 bases). Germline V gene sequence: CDR1 SGHDN, CDR2 FVKESK. V dropped 3 bases and J dropped 2 bases, with 11 bases sitting between them. The CDR3 totals 14 residues. The CDR3 region is CASSQGLRAYEQYF. The CDR3 region has the DNA TGTGCCAGCAGCCAGGGACTCCGGGCCTACGAGCAGTACTTC.

This chain uses TRBV7-9 with TRBJ2-1; 11 bases are shared with TRBD2. J lost 8 bases, V lost 5 bases, and 8 bases had no gene match. The CDR3 has 15 residues. Germline CDR1 is SEHNR and CDR2 is FQNEAQ (reference sequence). CDR3 DNA sequence: TGTGCCAGCAGCCTTACTAGCGGGAGTTTGGATGAGCAGTTCTTC. Its protein is CASSLTSGSLDEQFF.

This clone came up once. V is TRBV5-1 and J is TRBJ2-7; TRBD2 aligns across 8 bases. V lost 7 bases to trimming and J lost 0 bases; unmatched junction nucleotides: 9. Germline values: CDR1 SGHRS, CDR2 YFSETQ. The CDR3 extends over 15 amino acids. CDR3: CASRILAETSYEQYF. CDR3 DNA sequence: TGCGCCAGCCGAATACTAGCGGAAACCTCCTACGAGCAGTACTTC.

The rearrangement uses TRBV6-5 and TRBJ2-1, with TRBD2 matching 9 bases. The germline gives CDR1 MNHEY, CDR2 SVGAGI. V was clipped by 6 bases and J by 6 bases; unmatched bases: 9. CDR3 length: 15 residues. The CDR3 coding sequence is TGTGCCAGCAGAGACTGGTCTAGCGGGGTCAATGAGCAGTTCTTC. Protein product: CASRDWSSGVNEQFF.

V usage is TRBV28 and J usage is TRBJ1-2, with 8 positions matching TRBD1. The CDR3 has 17 amino acids. Trimming at V came to 2 bases and at J to 2 bases, leaving 10 bases not matched to a gene. Germline values: CDR1 MDHEN, CDR2 SYDVKM. The CDR3 region is CASSLNPRQGKNYGYTF. As DNA, the CDR3 is TGTGCCAGCAGTTTAAACCCTAGACAGGGGAAAAACTATGGCTACACCTTC.

The chain is built from TRBV19 and TRBJ1-5; D is unclear. CDR3 size: 16 residues. Germline CDR1 is LNHDA and CDR2 is SQIVND (reference sequence). The V end was cut by 0 bases, the J end by 2 bases, with 11 bases between. CDR3 amino acids: CASSIDAVAGNQPQHF. DNA for the CDR3: TGTGCCAGTAGTATAGACGCAGTAGCCGGCAATCAGCCCCAGCATTTT.

Here the CDR3 DNA reads TGTGCCAGCAGCCAAGATTCCCTACCGGGGACCGGGGAGCTGTTTTTT. Its translation: CASSQDSLPGTGELFF. The rearrangement uses TRBV3-1 (or the pseudogene TRBV3-2) and TRBJ2-2, with D tentatively TRBD2 (5 bases). Trimming stripped 0 bases from V and 5 bases from J, with 13 bases between. The CDR3 has 16 residues. Germline assignment: CDR1 LGHDT and CDR2 YNNKEL (reference sequence).

The chain couples TRBV7-6 to TRBJ1-1; tentative D call: TRBD1 (6 bases). CDR3 length: 15 amino acids. V was pared by 2 bases and J by 2 bases, with 12 bases between. From germline, CDR1 is SGHVS and CDR2 FNYEAQ. This CDR3 reads CASSLNSDRNTEAFF. The CDR3 DNA reads TGTGCCAGCAGCTTAAATTCGGACAGAAACACTGAAGCTTTCTTT.